These 4 T cell receptor beta chains originate from one sample sequenced in a study of cytomegalovirus exposure and HLA in healthy donors. PCR was performed using 60 Vbeta and 13 Jbeta primers. Here immunoSEQ multiplex PCR was the method, and the copy in TCRdb shows in-frame clones only, minus some. The profile shows 95,000 to 100,000 clones, about 80% of them singletons. Sample: PBMCs. The receptors here all came from a man aged 35-49 years in good health and CMV-seronegative.

By frequency in the sample, this clone is medium-sized. The CDR3 loop reads CASSWKGRGLSVAVYNEQFF. CDR3 sequence (DNA): TGTGCCAGTAGTTGGAAGGGCAGGGGGCTTTCCGTAGCCGTATACAATGAGCAGTTCTTC. The chain has TRBV19 and TRBJ2-1; 8 nucleotides align to TRBD1. This CDR3 region has 20 residues. From germline, CDR1 is LNHDA and CDR2 SQIVND (reference sequence). The V segment lost 5 bases and the J segment 4 bases; nucleotides outside the gene matches: 22.

The rearrangement links TRBV11-3 to TRBJ2-1; 7 positions agree with TRBD2. V dropped 5 bases and J dropped 12; count of bases not matched to a gene: 4. The CDR3 covers 11 residues. Germline loops: CDR1 SGHNT, CDR2 YENEEA. CDR3 bases: TGTGCCAGCAGCGGACCGGGGGGGCAGTTCTTC. Protein sequence: CASSGPGGQFF. Using reference TRBV11-3 and TRBJ2-1 for the parts outside the CDR3, the full variable domain is EAGVVQSPRYKIIEKKQPVAFWCNPISGHNTLYWYLQNLGQGPELLIRYENEEAVDDSQLPKDRFSAERLKGVDSTLKIQPAELGDSAVYLCASSGPGGQFFGPGTRLTVL.

The chain is built from TRBV7-9 and TRBJ1-1, with D possibly being TRBD1 (5 bases). The V gene's germline CDR1 is SEHNR and CDR2 FQNEAQ (reference sequence). V dropped 1 base and J dropped 0 bases, with 12 bases sitting between them. This CDR3 spans 16 amino acids. The DNA for the CDR3 is TGTGCCAGCAGCTTAGACGAGGGACTTATGAACACTGAAGCTTTCTTT. It codes for CASSLDEGLMNTEAFF.

The J gene is TRBJ2-1, the V gene TRBV5-4; possibly TRBD2 for D (6 bases). This CDR3 contains 15 residues. The V gene lost 0 bases and the J gene lost 1 base, with 8 bases spanning the gap. Germline V gene lookup returns CDR1 SGHNT and CDR2 YYREEE (reference sequence). CDR3 in DNA: TGTGCCAGCAGCTTGGATCGGGGGTCCTACAATGAGCAGTTCTTC. The encoded protein is CASSLDRGSYNEQFF.